The following is a T cell receptor (beta chain) sequence with its context. This specimen includes other DNA sequences encoding the same CDR3. Original analysis: Quantification of nucleated cells was approximated via reference gene primer amplification. Clones were sequenced by immunoSEQ multiplex PCR, and TCRdb holds only the in-frame ones, with some missing. V and J calls and clone size follow that table, whereas D and trimming were derived from the DNA. The table shows roughly 91,000 clones, with roughly 84% occurring only once. This sample is drawn from a study of blood T cell repertoires in COVID-19. Background on the study: Donors in the United States, Italy and Spain gave samples during acute or convalescent COVID-19. T cells, B-cell-depleted T cells, or PBMCs provided the cDNA or gDNA that served as material.

CDR1 and CDR2 (germline): KGHSH, LQKENI. Trimming left V 3 bases short and J 0 bases short, with 5 bases between. The CDR3 has 14 amino acids. This receptor was taken from a man between 65 and 85 years old with active or convalescent COVID-19. The rearrangement links TRBV18 to TRBJ1-4; D uncertain. What was sequenced was peripheral blood. CDR3 sequence: CASSPSATNEKLFF. Here the CDR3 DNA reads TGTGCCAGCTCACCCTCCGCAACTAATGAAAAACTGTTTTTT.